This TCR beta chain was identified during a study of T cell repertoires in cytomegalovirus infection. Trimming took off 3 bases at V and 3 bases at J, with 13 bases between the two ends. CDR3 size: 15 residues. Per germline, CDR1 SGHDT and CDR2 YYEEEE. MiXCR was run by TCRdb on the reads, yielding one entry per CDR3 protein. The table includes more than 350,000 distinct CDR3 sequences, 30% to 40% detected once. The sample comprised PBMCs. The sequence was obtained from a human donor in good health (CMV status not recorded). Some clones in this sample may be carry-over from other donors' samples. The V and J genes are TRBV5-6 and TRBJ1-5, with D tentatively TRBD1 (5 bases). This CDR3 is CASSSAGHNNQPQHF. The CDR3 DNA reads TGTGCCAGCAGCTCCGCCGGACACAACAATCAGCCCCAGCATTTT.